This TCR beta chain is from a study of blood T cell repertoires in COVID-19. Study at large: The United States, Italy and Spain were the sources of the acute and convalescent COVID-19 samples.

Repertoires were generated with immunoSEQ multiplex PCR, while TCRdb's copy carries only in-frame clones and drops some. Here the sample spans 120,000 to 150,000 clones, roughly four fifths being singletons. The CDR3 spans 15 residues. V dropped 5 bases and J dropped 6; count of bases not matched to a gene: 5. The germline V gene has CDR1 SGHAT and CDR2 FQNNGV. The chain carries TRBV11-2 and TRBJ2-2; 11 nucleotides match TRBD2. The specimen was peripheral blood. This sequence was found in a woman older than 75 with acute or convalescent COVID-19. CDR3 loop: CASSRASGGSGELFF. The CDR3 DNA is TGTGCCAGCAGCCGTGCTAGCGGGGGGTCCGGGGAGCTGTTTTTT.